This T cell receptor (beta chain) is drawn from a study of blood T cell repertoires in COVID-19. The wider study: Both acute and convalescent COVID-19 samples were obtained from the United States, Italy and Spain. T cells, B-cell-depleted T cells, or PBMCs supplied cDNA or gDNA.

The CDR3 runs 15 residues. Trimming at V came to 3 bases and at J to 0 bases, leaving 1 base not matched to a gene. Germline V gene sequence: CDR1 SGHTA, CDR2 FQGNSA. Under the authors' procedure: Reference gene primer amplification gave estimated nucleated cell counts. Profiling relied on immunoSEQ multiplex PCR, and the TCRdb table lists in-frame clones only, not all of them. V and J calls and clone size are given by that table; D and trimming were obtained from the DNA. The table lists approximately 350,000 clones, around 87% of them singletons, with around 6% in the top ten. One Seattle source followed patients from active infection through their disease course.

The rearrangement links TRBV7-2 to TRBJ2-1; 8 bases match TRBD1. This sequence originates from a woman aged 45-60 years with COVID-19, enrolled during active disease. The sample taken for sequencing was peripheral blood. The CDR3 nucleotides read TGTGCCAGCAGCTTGGACAGGGTCTCCTACAATGAGCAGTTCTTC. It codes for CASSLDRVSYNEQFF.